This record covers a single TCR beta chain. The antigen remains unidentified. This CDR3 comprises 12 residues. Germline values: CDR1 DFQATT, CDR2 SNEGSKA (reference sequence). TCRdb reprocessed the 5' RACE reads and reports one entry per CDR3 protein, with no DNA. This table lists some 460,000 distinct CDR3 sequences. This sample was included in a study of T cells expressing NK-cell markers. Looking at the study overall: Among the eight sequenced donors, seven tested HCMV-seropositive and one tested seronegative.

Study-wide points: The dominant NKG2C+ clonotypes represented about 1.0-7.0% of CD8+ T cells in six donors.

This clonotype originated in a woman between 45 and 60 years old in good health. The chain has TRBV20-1 and TRBJ1-3. Sample: blood T cells: a sorted CD56 or NKG2C T cell subset, CD4+ or CD8+ T cells, or bulk PBMC T cells (not recorded which). CDR3 residues: CSARVKGNTIYF.